This T cell receptor (beta chain) was identified during a study of identical twins. Concerning this clonotype itself: Antigen unknown.

With V trimmed by 10 bases and J by 2 bases, 6 bases remained unmatched. The germline V gene has CDR1 SNHLY and CDR2 FYNNEI. The CDR3 loop spans 13 amino acids. Study observations and caveats: In beta out-of-frame sequences, the excess sharing between twins was weaker. Out-of-frame alpha sequences common to twins exhibited an excess of low generation probability. Rather than following the same donors, the conclusions depended on cross-sectional statistical analysis.

MiXCR was run by TCRdb on the 5' RACE reads, yielding one entry per CDR3 protein. Of 420,000 or so distinct CDR3 sequences listed, about a fifth are singletons. The V call is TRBV2, the J call TRBJ2-5, with 8 bases fitting TRBD1. The receptor comes from a man aged 45-60 years in good health. Sequenced material: naive T cells sorted from blood. The CDR3 is CATRQGTQETQYF. The CDR3 nucleotides read TGTGCCACCCGACAGGGGACTCAAGAGACCCAGTACTTC.